One sample yielded the 3 T cell receptor beta chains listed below, sequenced in a study of blood T cell repertoires in COVID-19. Libraries were prepared by immunoSEQ multiplex PCR; TCRdb keeps only in-frame clonotypes and omits some of them. Among fewer than 350,000 clones, roughly nine tenths were seen once, and the ten largest hold about an eighth. Sample: peripheral blood. All receptors derive from a woman under 40 with COVID-19, enrolled during active disease.

The chain couples TRBV6-6 to TRBJ1-6; D not resolved. The germline CDR1 and CDR2 sequences are MNHNY and SVGAGI (reference sequence). The CDR3 consists of 12 residues. Trimming left V 7 bases short and J 6 bases short, with 7 bases between. CDR3 loop: CASTGFNSPLHF. The DNA for the CDR3 is TGTGCCAGCACAGGTTTTAATTCACCCCTCCACTTT.

This rearrangement joins TRBV3-1 (or the pseudogene TRBV3-2) to TRBJ2-2, with 8 bases identical to TRBD2. Germline values: CDR1 LGHDT, CDR2 YNNKEL (reference sequence). The CDR3 is 16 amino acids. Trimming removed 4 bases from V and 5 bases from J; junction bases left unmatched: 9. CDR3 sequence: CASSPPQRGLTGELFF. CDR3 bases: TGTGCCAGCAGCCCGCCCCAGCGGGGGTTAACCGGGGAGCTGTTTTTT.

This clone has just a few counts. The gene calls are TRBV4-1 and TRBJ2-3, with 8 nucleotides matching TRBD1. The germline V gene encodes CDR1 MGHRA and CDR2 YSYEKL. The CDR3 covers 15 residues. V was pared by 0 bases and J by 4 bases, with 3 bases of the junction left unmatched. The CDR3 DNA follows: TGCGCCAGCAGCCAAGAGGACAGGGTCCCAGATACGCAGTATTTT. Its protein product is CASSQEDRVPDTQYF.